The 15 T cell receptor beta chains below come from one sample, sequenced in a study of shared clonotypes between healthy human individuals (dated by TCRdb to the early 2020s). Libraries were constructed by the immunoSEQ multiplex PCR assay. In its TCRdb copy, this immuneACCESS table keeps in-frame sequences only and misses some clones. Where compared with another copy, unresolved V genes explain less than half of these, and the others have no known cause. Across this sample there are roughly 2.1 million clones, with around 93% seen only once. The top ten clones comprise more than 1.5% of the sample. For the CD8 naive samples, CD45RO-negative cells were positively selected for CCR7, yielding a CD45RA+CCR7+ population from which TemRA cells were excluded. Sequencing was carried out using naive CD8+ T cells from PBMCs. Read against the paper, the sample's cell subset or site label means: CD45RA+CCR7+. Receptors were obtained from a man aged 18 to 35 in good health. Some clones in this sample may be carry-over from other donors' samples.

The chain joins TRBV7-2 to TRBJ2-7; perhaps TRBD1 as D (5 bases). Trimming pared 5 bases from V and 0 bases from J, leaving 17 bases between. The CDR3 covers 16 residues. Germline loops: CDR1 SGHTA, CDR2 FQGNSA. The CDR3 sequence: CASSKGPAAASYEQYF. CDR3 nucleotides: TGTGCCAGCAGCAAGGGGCCGGCGGCCGCCTCCTACGAGCAGTACTTC. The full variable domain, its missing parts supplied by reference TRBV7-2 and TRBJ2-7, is GAGVSQSPSNKVTEKGKDVELRCDPISGHTALYWYRQSLGQGLEFLIYFQGNSAPDKSGLPSDRFSAERTGGSVSTLTIQRTQQEDSAVYLCASSKGPAAASYEQYFGPGTRLTVT.

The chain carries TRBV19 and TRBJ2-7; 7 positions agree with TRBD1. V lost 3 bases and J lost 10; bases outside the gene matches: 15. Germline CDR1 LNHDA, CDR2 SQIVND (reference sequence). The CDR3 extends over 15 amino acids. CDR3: CASSMAPDRALGQYF. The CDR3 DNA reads TGTGCCAGTAGTATGGCTCCCGACAGGGCGCTGGGTCAGTACTTC.

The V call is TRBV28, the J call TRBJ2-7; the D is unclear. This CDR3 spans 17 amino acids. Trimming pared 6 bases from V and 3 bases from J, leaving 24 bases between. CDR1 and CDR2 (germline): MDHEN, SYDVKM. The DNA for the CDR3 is TGTGCCAGCAGCATAAACCCCTCCGGGCCACCGGACTACGAGCAGTACTTC. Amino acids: CASSINPSGPPDYEQYF.

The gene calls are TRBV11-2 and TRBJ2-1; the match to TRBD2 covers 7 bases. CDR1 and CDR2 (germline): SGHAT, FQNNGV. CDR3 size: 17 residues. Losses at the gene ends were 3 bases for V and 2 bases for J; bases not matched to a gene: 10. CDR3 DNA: TGTGCCAGCAGCTTGAGTAGGTCGCGGGAGCCCTACAATGAGCAGTTCTTC. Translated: CASSLSRSREPYNEQFF. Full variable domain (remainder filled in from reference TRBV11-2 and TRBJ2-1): EAGVAQSPRYKIIEKRQSVAFWCNPISGHATLYWYQQILGQGPKLLIQFQNNGVVDDSQLPKDRFSAERLKGVDSTLKIQPAKLEDSAVYLCASSLSRSREPYNEQFFGPGTRLTVL.

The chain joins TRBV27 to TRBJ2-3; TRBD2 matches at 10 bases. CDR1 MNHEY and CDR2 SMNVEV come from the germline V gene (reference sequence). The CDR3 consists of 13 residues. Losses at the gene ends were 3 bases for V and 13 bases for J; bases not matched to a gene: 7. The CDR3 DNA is TGTGCCAGCAGTTTGACCTCCCTAGCGGGAGAGTATTTT. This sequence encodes CASSLTSLAGEYF.

Here the CDR3 DNA reads TGTGCCAGCCTAAAAAACACCAGGGAGAACACCGGGGAGCTGTTTTTT. This sequence encodes CASLKNTRENTGELFF. The chain links TRBV7-9 to TRBJ2-2; TRBD1 might be the D (5 bases). The germline CDR1 and CDR2 sequences are SEHNR and FQNEAQ (reference sequence). Trimming removed 8 bases from V and 1 base from J, with 17 bases in between. The CDR3 is 16 residues long.

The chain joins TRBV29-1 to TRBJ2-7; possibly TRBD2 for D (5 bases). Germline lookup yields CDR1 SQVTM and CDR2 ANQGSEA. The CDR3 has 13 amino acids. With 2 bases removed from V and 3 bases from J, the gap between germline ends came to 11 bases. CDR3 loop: CSVESSRSYEQYF. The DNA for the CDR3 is TGCAGCGTTGAATCTAGCAGGAGCTACGAGCAGTACTTC.

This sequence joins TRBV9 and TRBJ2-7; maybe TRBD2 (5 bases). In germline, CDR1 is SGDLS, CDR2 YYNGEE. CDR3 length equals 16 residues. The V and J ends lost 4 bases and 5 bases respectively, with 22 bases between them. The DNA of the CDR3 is TGTGCCAGCAGCCCCCCCGGGCTAGCTGTTCCCCACGAGCAGTACTTC. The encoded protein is CASSPPGLAVPHEQYF.

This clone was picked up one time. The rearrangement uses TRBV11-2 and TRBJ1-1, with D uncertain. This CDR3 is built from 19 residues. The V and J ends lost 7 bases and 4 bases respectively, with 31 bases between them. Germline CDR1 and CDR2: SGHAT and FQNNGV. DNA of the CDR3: TGTGCCAGCACCGAATTGGAGCCCCGGGTTGGTCCAATGGCCACTGAAGCTTTCTTT. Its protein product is CASTELEPRVGPMATEAFF. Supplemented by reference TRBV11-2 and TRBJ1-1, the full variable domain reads EAGVAQSPRYKIIEKRQSVAFWCNPISGHATLYWYQQILGQGPKLLIQFQNNGVVDDSQLPKDRFSAERLKGVDSTLKIQPAKLEDSAVYLCASTELEPRVGPMATEAFFGQGTRLTVV.

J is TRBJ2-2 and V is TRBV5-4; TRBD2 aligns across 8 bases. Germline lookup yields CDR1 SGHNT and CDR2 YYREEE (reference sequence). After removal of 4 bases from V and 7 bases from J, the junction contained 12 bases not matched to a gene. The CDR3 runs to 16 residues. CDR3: CASSDSDYREGGELFF. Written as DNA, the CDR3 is TGTGCCAGCAGCGACAGTGACTACCGGGAGGGCGGGGAGCTGTTTTTT. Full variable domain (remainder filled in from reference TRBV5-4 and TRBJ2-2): ETGVTQSPTHLIKTRGQQVTLRCSSQSGHNTVSWYQQALGQGPQFIFQYYREEENGRGNFPPRFSGLQFPNYSSELNVNALELDDSALYLCASSDSDYREGGELFFGEGSRLTVL.

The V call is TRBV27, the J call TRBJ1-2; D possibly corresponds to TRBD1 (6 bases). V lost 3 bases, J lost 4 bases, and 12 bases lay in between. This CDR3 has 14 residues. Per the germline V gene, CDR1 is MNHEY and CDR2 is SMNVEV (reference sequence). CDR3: CASSLGAGGYGYTF. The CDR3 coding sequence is TGTGCCAGCAGTTTGGGGGCCGGGGGCTATGGCTACACCTTC.

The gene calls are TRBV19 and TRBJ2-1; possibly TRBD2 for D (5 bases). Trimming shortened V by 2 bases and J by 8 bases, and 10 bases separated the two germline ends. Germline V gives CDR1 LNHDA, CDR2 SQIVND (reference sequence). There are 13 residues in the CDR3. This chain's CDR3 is CASSISLAYEQFF. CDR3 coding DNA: TGTGCCAGTAGTATATCCCTAGCATATGAGCAGTTCTTC.

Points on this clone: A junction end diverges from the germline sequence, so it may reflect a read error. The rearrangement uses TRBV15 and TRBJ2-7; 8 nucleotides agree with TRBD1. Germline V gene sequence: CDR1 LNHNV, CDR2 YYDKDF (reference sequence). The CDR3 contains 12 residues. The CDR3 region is CATSRGLGDRHF. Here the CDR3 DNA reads TGTGCCACCAGCAGAGGCCTAGGGGACAGGCACTTC.

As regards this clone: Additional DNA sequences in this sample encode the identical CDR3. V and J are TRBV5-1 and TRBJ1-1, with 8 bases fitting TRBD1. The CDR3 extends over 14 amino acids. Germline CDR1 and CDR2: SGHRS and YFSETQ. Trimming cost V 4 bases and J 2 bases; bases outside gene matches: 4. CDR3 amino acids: CASSHGQGNTEAFF. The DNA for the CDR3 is TGCGCCAGCAGCCATGGACAGGGTAACACTGAAGCTTTCTTT.

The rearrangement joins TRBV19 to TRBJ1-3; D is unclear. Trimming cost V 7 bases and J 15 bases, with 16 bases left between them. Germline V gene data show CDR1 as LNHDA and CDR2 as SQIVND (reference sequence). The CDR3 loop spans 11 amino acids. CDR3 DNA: TGTGCCAGTATTAGTGCCGGTATGTCATATTTT. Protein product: CASISAGMSYF.